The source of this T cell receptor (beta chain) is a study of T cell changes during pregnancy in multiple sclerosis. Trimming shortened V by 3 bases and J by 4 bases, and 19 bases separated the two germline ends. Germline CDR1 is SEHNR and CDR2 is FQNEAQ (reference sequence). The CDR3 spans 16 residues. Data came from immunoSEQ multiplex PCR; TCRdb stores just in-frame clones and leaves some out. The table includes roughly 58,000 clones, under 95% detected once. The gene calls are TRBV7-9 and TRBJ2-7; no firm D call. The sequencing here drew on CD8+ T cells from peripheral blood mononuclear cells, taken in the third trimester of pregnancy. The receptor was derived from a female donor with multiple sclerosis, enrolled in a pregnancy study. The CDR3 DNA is TGTGCCAGCAGCTTTCTACGCGAAACTCCCTTTTACGAGCAGTACTTC. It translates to CASSFLRETPFYEQYF.